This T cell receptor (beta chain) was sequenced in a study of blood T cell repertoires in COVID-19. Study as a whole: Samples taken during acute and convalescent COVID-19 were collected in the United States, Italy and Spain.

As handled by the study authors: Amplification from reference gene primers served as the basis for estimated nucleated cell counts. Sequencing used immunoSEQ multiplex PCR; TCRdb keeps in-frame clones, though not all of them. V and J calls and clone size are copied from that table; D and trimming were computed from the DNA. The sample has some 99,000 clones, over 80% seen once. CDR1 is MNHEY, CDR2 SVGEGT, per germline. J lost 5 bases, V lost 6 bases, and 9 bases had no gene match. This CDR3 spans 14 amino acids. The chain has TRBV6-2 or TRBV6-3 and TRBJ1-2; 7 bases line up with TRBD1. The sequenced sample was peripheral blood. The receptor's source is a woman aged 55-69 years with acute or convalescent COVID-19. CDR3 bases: TGTGCCAGCAGCCCCAAGGGGGCTCTATATGGCTACACCTTC. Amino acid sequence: CASSPKGALYGYTF.